Reported below is one TCR beta chain. Its cognate antigen has yet to be identified. No quality values exist for individual bases; no much larger clone is one base distant. These data originate in a study of shared clonotypes between healthy human individuals (dated by TCRdb to the early 2020s). For context, the study as a whole: Three men and two women, aged 18 to 49 years, made up the cohort. For each donor, three plates each were used for CD4 naive and CD4 memory, two plates were used for CD8 naive, and one plate was used for CD8 memory. To estimate repertoire size and how much clonotypes are shared between individuals, the study performed deep sequencing of blood TCR repertoires from roughly five healthy adults. Libraries were prepared and TCR repertoires were sequenced by different laboratories using diverse techniques, in order to increase sequencing depth and limit assay-specific biases. Between about 0.94 and 8.9 billion PBMCs per donor were obtained by leukapheresis. Summary of the overall study and its limitations: Sampling was limited to blood, and TCR repertoires in tissue likely differ from TCR repertoires in blood. Pairwise subsampling indicated that sequencing depth was expected to affect the degree of clonotype sharing among donors. Higher generation probabilities were observed for clonotypes shared by all four sorted-subset donors than for non-shared clonotypes. About 5% of naive CD4, around 3.6% of naive CD8, about 2.5% of memory CD4, and 0.4% of memory CD8 clonotypes were shared across a few donors. Even with the large sequencing depth, rarefaction of the sorted-subset datasets indicated that sequencing was incomplete. Because the study included only a small number of donors, the genetic and exposure-history diversity represented was limited. Larger estimated clonotype richness was generally found for naive subsets than for memory subsets.

The CDR3, from cysteine to phenylalanine, totals 15 residues. The retained sequence is limited to the CDR3, 45 bases, with the frame set at the first base. After removal of 6 bases from V and 2 bases from J, the junction retains 7 bases not matched to a gene. The germline V gene sets CDR1 to MDHEN and CDR2 to SYDVKM. TCR CDR3 regions were amplified from genomic DNA by multiplex PCR using the deep immunoSEQ assay. For each cell subset, the extracted genomic DNA was distributed evenly across all wells of several immunoSEQ 96-well plates, and each plate served as one replicate. For sorted subsets, approximately 190 ng of genomic DNA, equivalent to 30,000 or so T cell genomes, went into each replicate PCR. The purified libraries were quantified using a Qubit 3.0 fluorometer, sized with a Bioanalyzer 2100, and then quantified again using the KAPA Library Quantification kit. Every immunoSEQ 96-well plate was sequenced on a dedicated single-read 150-cycle Illumina NextSeq 550 flow cell. In the original analysis: The immunoSEQ output contained only junctional sequences without quality scores, so filtering could not match that applied to full-length reads. To assign V/J genes and CDR3, sequences were annotated using PyIR, a Python wrapper for IgBLAST v1.9, with IMGT germline references. Reads were filtered out if the reads had weak V/J assignments (E-value above 1e-6), no CDR3, stop codons, out-of-frame junctions, or ambiguous translated residues. V3J clonotypes were defined by identical inferred V gene, J gene, and CDR3 amino acid sequence. To compute the percentage overlap between repertoires, the number of shared unique clonotypes was divided by the size of the smaller repertoire. Repertoire richness was assessed with RTK rarefaction, the Chao1 estimator, and Recon v2.1 estimates of unobserved clonotypes. OLGA was used to compute generation probabilities for all TCRbeta clonotypes that the gDNA method yielded from a handful of donors. Here the immuneACCESS table is served through TCRdb, limited to in-frame sequences with V and J called. Missing clones are a known gap in these copies; in checked studies unresolved V genes cover under half, and the rest lacks a known reason. V, J and clone size derive from that table, while D and trimming were established from the DNA sequence. The sample has a few million clones on record, just over 90% of them singletons. Roughly 0.15% of the sample belongs to the ten largest clones.

Donors were healthy HIV-negative adults with no recently reported acute infections or vaccinations. All donors were Caucasian adults living in Nashville, Tennessee, USA. CD4+ T cells were enriched by magnetic negative selection; naive cells were then positively selected on CD45RA, and the negative fraction formed the memory subset. Blood was collected by leukapheresis, and PBMCs were isolated by Ficoll-Histopaque density gradient centrifugation and then cryopreserved in liquid nitrogen vapor phase. Analytical flow cytometry was used to check the purity and quantity of every magnetically sorted T cell population. From each sorted fraction, genomic DNA was isolated and quantified by UV absorbance on a Nanodrop 2000c.

The chain is encoded by TRBV28 joined to TRBJ2-5; TRBD1 fits 9 bases in the junction. The sample taken for sequencing was naive CD4+ T cells sorted from blood. The intended sense of this specimen's cell subset or site label: CD45RA+ positively selected. The sequence was obtained from a man younger than 35 in good health. The CDR3 sequence is CASSTGTGKQETQYF. The DNA is TGTGCCAGCAGCACAGGGACAGGGAAACAAGAGACCCAGTACTTC.